Detailed here is one T cell receptor beta chain. The record originates from a study of blood T cell repertoires in COVID-19. Study-level information: Italy, Spain and the United States were the sources of the convalescent and acute COVID-19 samples. The analysed material was cDNA or gDNA that came from T cells, B-cell-depleted T cells, or PBMCs.

In the original processing: Amplified reference gene primers provided the basis for estimating nucleated cell counts. Produced via immunoSEQ multiplex PCR; TCRdb's table is partial and in-frame only. V, J and clone size reflect that table, while D and trimming were determined from the DNA. The sample carries more than 60,000 clones, over 75% recorded once. The CDR3 is made up of 20 amino acids. From germline, CDR1 is SGHNT and CDR2 YENEEA. The V gene end was trimmed by 0 bases and the J gene end by 0 bases; junction bases not matched to a gene: 14. What was sequenced was peripheral blood. This receptor was identified in a human donor in a cohort sampled during active COVID-19. The chain carries TRBV11-3 and TRBJ2-1; TRBD2 aligns across 7 bases. The CDR3 loop reads CASSLDGVPGLPRSYNEQFF. The CDR3 nucleotides read TGTGCCAGCAGCTTAGACGGGGTCCCGGGACTACCGCGCTCCTACAATGAGCAGTTCTTC.